What follows describes a single T cell receptor (beta chain). The germline V gene has CDR1 MDHEN and CDR2 SYDVKM. This CDR3 is 15 amino acids long. V dropped 4 bases and J dropped 7 bases, with 19 bases sitting between them. The data belong to a study of blood T cell repertoires in COVID-19. Profiling relied on immunoSEQ multiplex PCR, and the TCRdb table lists in-frame clones only, not all of them. The sample records 120,000 or so clones, around three quarters being singletons. This TCR was sampled from a woman between 65 and 79 years old with acute or convalescent COVID-19. The specimen was peripheral blood. V and J are TRBV28 and TRBJ1-2, with D unclear. For the CDR3, the DNA is TGTGCCAGCAGTTCCTCGCCCGGCCGTCGGAGTGGCTACACCTTC. Encoded protein: CASSSSPGRRSGYTF.